Listed below are T cell receptor beta chains from one sample, sequenced in a study of T cell changes during pregnancy in multiple sclerosis. Method: immunoSEQ multiplex PCR; TCRdb's copy keeps in-frame clones and lacks some. The sample contains about 36,000 clones, roughly nine tenths of which appear only once. Source: CD4+ T cells from peripheral blood mononuclear cells, taken after pregnancy. The receptor source for this set is a female donor with multiple sclerosis, enrolled in a pregnancy study. Both conserved end residues are part of each CDR3. The order of the fields is clone size, J gene, D gene, V gene, CDR3 protein, CDR3 DNA. The D gene is left open where the match is weak. Only some rows state a clone size, as once, few, many or a class for expanded clones.

clone size: .
J gene: TRBJ2-7
D gene: TRBD1
V gene: TRBV5-1
CDR3 protein: CASSPGQGFPEQYF
CDR3 DNA: TGCGCCAGCAGCCCGGGACAGGGTTTTCCCGAGCAGTACTTC

clone size: .
J gene: TRBJ2-5
D gene: TRBD2
V gene: TRBV7-8
CDR3 protein: CASSFGGLVETQYF
CDR3 DNA: TGTGCCAGCAGCTTCGGGGGGTTGGTGGAGACCCAGTACTTC

clone size: .
J gene: TRBJ1-4
D gene: TRBD1
V gene: TRBV7-2
CDR3 protein: CASSPRGANEKLFF
CDR3 DNA: TGTGCCAGCAGCCCCAGGGGGGCTAATGAAAAACTGTTTTTT

clone size: .
J gene: TRBJ2-7
D gene: .
V gene: TRBV18
CDR3 protein: CASSPQSSYEQYF
CDR3 DNA: TGTGCCAGCTCACCACAGAGCTCCTACGAGCAGTACTTC

clone size: .
J gene: TRBJ2-3
D gene: TRBD1
V gene: TRBV5-4
CDR3 protein: CASSLGDRATDTQYF
CDR3 DNA: TGTGCCAGCAGCTTAGGGGACAGGGCCACAGATACGCAGTATTTT

clone size: .
J gene: TRBJ1-3
D gene: .
V gene: TRBV5-1
CDR3 protein: CASSLASSGNTIYF
CDR3 DNA: TGCGCCAGCAGCTTGGCGAGCTCTGGAAACACCATATATTTT

clone size: .
J gene: TRBJ2-5
D gene: TRBD2
V gene: TRBV6-5
CDR3 protein: CASSSGGYLQETQYF
CDR3 DNA: TGTGCCAGCTCGAGCGGGGGGTACCTCCAAGAGACCCAGTACTTC

clone size: .
J gene: TRBJ2-6
D gene: .
V gene: TRBV5-1
CDR3 protein: CASSFSGFVPNVLTF
CDR3 DNA: TGCGCCAGCAGCTTTTCGGGTTTTGTGCCCAACGTCCTGACTTTC

clone size: .
J gene: TRBJ1-1
D gene: TRBD1
V gene: TRBV6-1
CDR3 protein: CASSQTRATGAKAFF
CDR3 DNA: TGTGCCAGCAGCCAAACCCGAGCGACAGGGGCAAAAGCTTTCTTT

clone size: .
J gene: TRBJ2-3
D gene: TRBD1
V gene: TRBV14
CDR3 protein: CASSQEKGAVRTDTQYF
CDR3 DNA: TGTGCCAGCAGCCAAGAGAAGGGGGCGGTAAGAACAGATACGCAGTATTTT

clone size: .
J gene: TRBJ1-2
D gene: TRBD1
V gene: TRBV28
CDR3 protein: CASSSWTGENYGYTF
CDR3 DNA: TGTGCCAGCAGTTCCTGGACAGGGGAAAACTATGGCTACACCTTC

clone size: .
J gene: TRBJ1-1
D gene: .
V gene: TRBV5-8
CDR3 protein: CASSLVPPAEAFF
CDR3 DNA: TGTGCCAGCAGCTTGGTTCCACCGGCTGAAGCTTTCTTT

clone size: once
J gene: TRBJ1-5
D gene: TRBD1
V gene: TRBV6-1
CDR3 protein: CASSAPGQNNQPQHF
CDR3 DNA: TGTGCCAGCAGTGCACCGGGACAGAACAATCAGCCCCAGCATTTT

clone size: once
J gene: TRBJ1-2
D gene: .
V gene: TRBV6-5
CDR3 protein: CASSYSRPSGGGYTF
CDR3 DNA: TGTGCCAGCAGTTACTCTCGACCCTCTGGCGGTGGCTACACCTTC